A single sample gave rise to the 32 T cell receptor beta chains below, sequenced in a study of tumor-infiltrating lymphocytes in primary liver carcinoma. Priming with a constant-region primer yielded TCR beta cDNA from roughly 500 ng total RNA. Construction of TCR beta libraries relied on three successive nested multiplex PCR rounds employing slightly modified ARM-PCR. Rounds one and two of PCR, each of around 9 cycles, were primed with TRBV1-TRBV30 forward primers and a C-beta reverse primer. TCRdb itself ran the multiplex PCR reads through MiXCR, one entry per CDR3 protein. The table has around 71,000 distinct CDR3 sequences, 65% to 75% seen once. Both RNA and DNA were isolated together from around 18-30 mg of bulk tissue that had not been sorted. Sequenced material: liver tumor tissue from sampling region 4. Subset described: tumor region T4, right-lateral pole. The receptors stem from an older woman with primary liver carcinoma and hepatitis B virus infection.

Details on this clonotype: A read error may be the cause here, since a much bigger clone is one base away. The chain joins TRBV30 to TRBJ2-1; D is unresolved. Trimming removed 0 bases from V and 8 bases from J, with 17 bases in between. The CDR3 extends over 15 amino acids. Germline CDR1 GTSNPN, CDR2 SVGIG (reference sequence). The CDR3 sequence: CAWSVGRAPIDEQFF. The CDR3 DNA sequence: TGTGCCTGGAGTGTAGGTAGGGCTCCCATCGATGAGCAGTTCTTC.

V usage is TRBV10-3 and J usage is TRBJ1-5; no clear D. The end of the DNA fits TRBJ2-3 better, so the J call may be wrong. The length of the CDR3 is 12 residues. Germline values: CDR1 ENHRY, CDR2 SYGVKD. The CDR3: CAMSTTNQPQYF. The CDR3 bases are TGTGCCATGTCGACGACAAATCAGCCCCAGTATTTT.

As for this clonotype: A much larger clone lies one base from this, so it may be a read error. V usage is TRBV28 and J usage is TRBJ1-2, with 9 nucleotides matching TRBD1. This CDR3 has 15 amino acids. The V gene's germline CDR1 is MDHEN and CDR2 SYDVKM. The V segment lost 7 bases and the J segment 8 bases; nucleotides outside the gene matches: 14. CDR3 residues: CASTLLTGGSRGYTF. DNA for the CDR3: TGTGCCAGCACTCTACTGACAGGGGGAAGTCGAGGCTACACCTTC.

The chain is built from TRBV11-2 and TRBJ2-2; TRBD2 matches 10 bases. The CDR3 totals 16 residues. V was clipped by 7 bases and J by 6 bases; unmatched bases: 11. Germline V gene sequence: CDR1 SGHAT, CDR2 FQNNGV. The DNA for the CDR3 is TGTGCCAGCAAAGGGTCAGCGGGAGGGGGGGCCGGGGAGCTGTTTTTT. Its translation: CASKGSAGGGAGELFF.

Worth noting for this clonotype: One junction end does not reproduce the germline sequence, and a read error may be involved. This rearrangement joins TRBV6-5 to TRBJ1-4; D ambiguous. Per the germline V gene, CDR1 is MNHEY and CDR2 is SVGAGI. The CDR3 totals 14 residues. CDR3 sequence reads: CTSSYGQQFEKLFF. For the CDR3, the DNA is TGTACCAGCAGTTACGGGCAGCAATTCGAAAAACTATTTTTT.

This chain links TRBV5-4 with TRBJ2-5, with D perhaps matching TRBD2 (6 bases). Germline V gene sequence: CDR1 SGHNT, CDR2 YYREEE (reference sequence). Trimming pared 5 bases from V and 5 bases from J, leaving 16 bases between. This CDR3 has 14 residues. This CDR3 is CASSSMTSRETQYF. The DNA of the CDR3 is TGTGCCAGCAGTTCGATGACTAGTAGGGAGACCCAGTACTTC.

This clonotype was counted only a few times. The conserved final phenylalanine or tryptophan is absent from the CDR3, which likely points to a read error. The DNA is left out, because the CDR3 cannot be placed on it with certainty; the CDR3 is given as TCRdb lists it. The chain uses TRBV4-2 and TRBJ2-7; the table's D call, TRBD2, has no DNA check behind it. The CDR3 extends over 15 residues, inclusive of both ends. CDR1 is LGHNA and CDR2 is YNFKEQ in the germline V gene. The CDR3 loop reads CASRQGALNSYEHYS.

The genes are TRBV11-1 and TRBJ2-1; D call uncertain. The CDR3 spans 16 residues. Germline lookup yields CDR1 SGHAT and CDR2 FQDESV (reference sequence). Between the trimmed V and J ends, which lost 0 bases and 3 bases, there was a span of 12 bases. CDR3 nucleotide sequence: TGTGCCAGCAGCTTAGCCGCGCGCCAGAGCTACAATGAGCAGTTCTTC. This codes for CASSLAARQSYNEQFF.

The rearrangement uses TRBV6-1 and TRBJ2-7, with 7 bases fitting TRBD2. The CDR3 extends over 14 amino acids. In germline, CDR1 is MNHNS, CDR2 SASEGT. CDR3: CVNSEAFGGYEQYF. The CDR3 DNA reads TGTGTCAACAGTGAAGCTTTCGGGGGGTACGAGCAGTACTTC.

A remark on this clonotype: This CDR3 fails to terminate in the conserved phenylalanine or tryptophan, so it likely reflects a read error. The chain links TRBV6-1 to TRBJ2-1; TRBD1 matches at 8 bases. Per the germline V gene, CDR1 is MNHNS and CDR2 is SASEGT. This CDR3 is built from 14 residues. CDR3 sequence: CVSSLDRVLAGQFI. CDR3 nucleotide sequence: TGTGTCAGCAGTTTGGACAGGGTCTTGGCCGGGCAGTTCATC.

This clonotype has more than one count but fewer than ten. The chain employs TRBV5-1 and TRBJ2-3; 10 bases map to TRBD1. The CDR3 spans 16 residues. Trimming cost V 4 bases and J 1 base; bases outside gene matches: 6. CDR1 is SGHRS, CDR2 YFSETQ, per germline. The CDR3 region has the DNA TGCGCCAGCAGCACTGGGACAGGGGTCCGCACAGATACGCAGTATTTT. Translating gives CASSTGTGVRTDTQYF.

Details on this clonotype: This may come from a read error, since a much larger clone is one base off. The CDR3 DNA follows: TGTGCCAGCACGGCTAGCGGTAAATACGAGCAGTACTTC. This sequence encodes CASTASGKYEQYF. The rearrangement joins TRBV7-9 to TRBJ2-7, with 7 bases matching TRBD2. In germline, CDR1 is SEHNR, CDR2 FQNEAQ (reference sequence). The junction had 7 bases not matched to a gene; V was cut back by 7 bases and J by 4 bases. There are 13 residues in the CDR3. Using reference TRBV7-9 and TRBJ2-7 for the parts outside the CDR3, the full variable domain is DTGVSQNPRHKITKRGQNVTFRCDPISEHNRLYWYRQTLGQGPEFLTYFQNEAQLEKSRLLSDRFSAERPKGSFSTLEIQRTEQGDSAMYLCASTASGKYEQYFGPGTRLTVT.

This clonotype came up once. The junction departs from germline at one end; a sequencing error may be responsible. The CDR3 protein is CASSLQGAGASVLIF. The CDR3 nucleotides are TGTGCCAGCAGCCTACAGGGGGCTGGGGCCAGCGTCCTGATTTTC. This chain connects TRBV6-6 to TRBJ2-6; 9 bases align to TRBD1. The CDR3 loop spans 15 amino acids. CDR1 and CDR2 from the germline V gene are MNHNY and SVGAGI (reference sequence).

Concerning this clonotype itself: A junction boundary mismatches the germline segment, possibly from a read error. The gene calls are TRBV6-2 or TRBV6-3 and TRBJ2-3; TRBD1 aligns across 7 bases. Germline CDR1 is MNHEY and CDR2 is SVGEGT. This CDR3 has 17 residues. The CDR3 DNA reads as TGTGCCAGCAGCGATAGAGTTAGGGGGCCGAGCACAGACACGCAGTATTTT. It encodes CASSDRVRGPSTDTQYF.

With respect to this clonotype: A read error may account for a junction end that differs from germline. This chain connects TRBV4-2 to TRBJ2-5, with D possibly being TRBD1 (5 bases). Germline CDR1 LGHNA, CDR2 YNFKEQ. This CDR3 is 16 amino acids long. The CDR3 DNA is TGTGCCAGTAGCCAAGGCCTCGTGGACAAAGGGGAGACCCAGTACTTC. This gives the protein CASSQGLVDKGETQYF.

The chain employs TRBV11-3 and TRBJ2-1; TRBD2 matches at 8 bases. Germline CDR1 reads SGHNT; CDR2 reads YENEEA. The CDR3 loop spans 15 amino acids. With V trimmed by 10 bases and J by 5 bases, 13 bases remained unmatched. CDR3 sequence: CATNPRGSGNNEQFF. The CDR3 nucleotides read TGTGCCACTAACCCTCGGGGTAGCGGGAACAATGAGCAGTTCTTC.

This clonotype showed up many times. The DNA for the CDR3 is TGTGCCAGCAGCCAAGGACGAGTAGAGTACTTC. Its protein is CASSQGRVEYF. The V call is TRBV28, the J call TRBJ2-4; D remains unclear. The CDR3 runs 11 residues. Germline lookup yields CDR1 MDHEN and CDR2 SYDVKM. Trimming removed 6 bases from V and 14 bases from J, with 14 bases in between.

Details on this clonotype: Just one base apart from a much larger clone, this may be a read error. The chain is built from TRBV7-9 and TRBJ2-5; D might be TRBD2 (7 bases). The CDR3 covers 14 residues. Germline V lookup: CDR1 SEHNR, CDR2 FQNEAQ (reference sequence). DNA for the CDR3: TGTGTCAGCAGCTTAGCGCGGGGGCTCGAGACCCAGTACTTC. Its translation: CVSSLARGLETQYF.

With regard to this clonotype: With a much larger clone just one base away, this may be a read error. The chain is built from TRBV28 and TRBJ1-1; D unresolved. Trimming pared 5 bases from V and 9 bases from J, leaving 13 bases between. The CDR3 sequence is 12 residues long. Germline lookup yields CDR1 MDHEN and CDR2 SYDVKM. The CDR3 loop reads CASSPGIDQAFF. The CDR3 bases are TGTGCCAGCAGTCCCGGGATAGATCAAGCTTTCTTT.

Notes on this clonotype: A read error may produce the germline difference seen at one junction end. The gene calls are TRBV6-5 and TRBJ2-7; 12 nucleotides align to TRBD2. The CDR3 has 15 amino acids. From germline, CDR1 is MNHEY and CDR2 SVGAGI. Here the CDR3 DNA reads TGTGCCAGCAGTACTTCACTAGCGGGAGGTTGGGAGCAGTCCTTC. Its translation: CASSTSLAGGWEQSF.

The gene calls are TRBV24-1 and TRBJ2-1; 10 bases line up with TRBD2. V lost 7 bases and J lost 2; bases outside the gene matches: 4. Germline V gives CDR1 KGHDR, CDR2 SFDVKD. The CDR3 has 15 residues. CDR3 loop: CATSLAGATYNEQFF. The CDR3 coding sequence is TGTGCCACCAGCCTAGCGGGAGCCACCTACAATGAGCAGTTCTTC.

This clonotype was found many times. The rearrangement uses TRBV30 and TRBJ1-2, with TRBD1 identical over 8 bases. The CDR3 contains 14 residues. Losses at the gene ends were 0 bases for V and 6 bases for J; bases not matched to a gene: 6. Looked up from germline, CDR1 is GTSNPN and CDR2 is SVGIG (reference sequence). The CDR3 spells CAWSVGTGGDGYTF. The CDR3 bases are TGTGCCTGGAGTGTGGGGACAGGTGGGGATGGCTACACCTTC.

This clonotype was counted a few times. V gene TRBV18 combines with J gene TRBJ1-2, with 7 bases that match TRBD1. The junction had 11 bases not matched to a gene; V was cut back by 2 bases and J by 5 bases. The germline V gene has CDR1 KGHSH and CDR2 LQKENI. The length of the CDR3 is 16 residues. As DNA, the CDR3 is TGTGCCAGCTCACCAAGGTTCGGGACAGATATTTATGGCTACACCTTC. It translates to CASSPRFGTDIYGYTF.

Regarding this clonotype: The junction shows a germline mismatch at one end, possibly a read error. This chain joins TRBV6-5 and TRBJ1-1; possibly TRBD1 for D (5 bases). The germline V gene has CDR1 MNHEY and CDR2 SVGAGI. The CDR3 has 15 amino acids. In DNA form, the CDR3 reads TGTGCCAGCGCTTACAGGCAGTGTGTGAAGACTGAAGCTTTCTTT. Protein sequence: CASAYRQCVKTEAFF.

Remarks on this clonotype: This may be a read error, as it is one base from a much larger clone. The CDR3 DNA reads TGTGCCAGCAGTCCTACTCGGACAGGTCGGAGGTACATAGATACGCAGTATTTT. It translates to CASSPTRTGRRYIDTQYF. The gene calls are TRBV28 and TRBJ2-3; 7 bases fit TRBD1. The ends lost 5 bases at V and 5 bases at J; junction bases unmatched: 19. The CDR3 sequence is 18 residues long. Per the germline V gene, CDR1 is MDHEN and CDR2 is SYDVKM.

The rearrangement uses TRBV6-2 or TRBV6-3 and TRBJ2-1, with D uncertain. Trimming shortened V by 6 bases and J by 13 bases, and 19 bases separated the two germline ends. The CDR3 spans 13 residues. Per the germline V gene, CDR1 is MNHEY and CDR2 is SVGEGT. CDR3 sequence (DNA): TGTGCCAGCAGACTAACGGGTTTCGGACCACAGTTCTTC. Translated, it gives CASRLTGFGPQFF.

This sequence joins TRBV5-8 and TRBJ2-3; perhaps D is TRBD1 or TRBD2 (5 bases each). This CDR3 has 16 residues. The germline CDR1 and CDR2 sequences are SGHTS and YDEGEE. Between the trimmed V and J ends, which lost 0 bases and 6 bases, there was a span of 17 bases. CDR3 in DNA: TGTGCCAGCAGCTTGGGATCAGGGAGCATCACTGATACGCAGTATTTT. Protein sequence: CASSLGSGSITDTQYF. The variable domain in full, with the rest retrieved from reference TRBV5-8 and TRBJ2-3, is EAGVTQSPTHLIKTRGQQATLRCSPISGHTSVYWYQQALGLGLQFLLWYDEGEERNRGNFPPRFSGRQFPNYSSELNVNALELEDSALYLCASSLGSGSITDTQYFGPGTRLTVL.

This chain joins TRBV7-8 and TRBJ2-1; TRBD2 is a possible D gene (5 bases). V lost 7 bases, J lost 7 bases, and 17 bases lay in between. Germline CDR1 and CDR2: SGHVS and FQNEAQ. This CDR3 has 14 amino acids. CDR3 in amino acids: CASIASGGWNEQFF. CDR3 DNA sequence: TGTGCCAGCATAGCTTCGGGCGGGTGGAATGAGCAGTTCTTC. Complete variable domain (other parts from reference TRBV7-8 and TRBJ2-1): GAGVSQSPRYKVAKRGQDVALRCDPISGHVSLFWYQQALGQGPEFLTYFQNEAQLDKSGLPSDRFFAERPEGSVSTLKIQRTQQEDSAVYLCASIASGGWNEQFFGPGTRLTVL.

This clonotype was recorded at least ten times. This chain joins TRBV6-1 and TRBJ2-1, with D maybe TRBD2 (6 bases). Germline CDR1 and CDR2: MNHNS and SASEGT. CDR3 length: 14 amino acids. V lost 7 bases to trimming and J lost 4 bases, with 14 bases between them. The CDR3 coding sequence is TGTGCCAGCACCCCGGGAGCAGATTACAATGAGCAGTTCTTC. It encodes CASTPGADYNEQFF.

Details on this clonotype: The junction does not match germline at one end; this may be a read error. The gene calls are TRBV29-1 and TRBJ2-2; weak D call: TRBD2 (6 bases). Germline loops: CDR1 SQVTM, CDR2 ANQGSEA. This CDR3 contains 13 residues. Written as DNA, the CDR3 is TGTAGTGTCACGGGGCACTCGGGCGGGAAGCTGTTTTTT. Translated: CSVTGHSGGKLFF.

In the case of this clonotype: The conserved closing phenylalanine or tryptophan is absent in this CDR3, likely reflecting a read error. The V gene is TRBV11-2, the J gene TRBJ2-7, with TRBD2 matching 10 bases. Germline assignment: CDR1 SGHAT and CDR2 FQNNGV. This CDR3 has 15 residues. V was clipped by 2 bases and J by 5 bases; unmatched bases: 6. CDR3 residues: CASSLTLAGANEQYS. The CDR3 bases are TGTGCCAGCAGCTTAACCCTAGCGGGGGCTAACGAGCAGTACTCC.

The V call is TRBV10-3, the J call TRBJ2-2, with 11 nucleotides matching TRBD1. CDR1 is ENHRY and CDR2 is SYGVKD in the germline V gene. The CDR3 spans 15 residues. The CDR3 nucleotides read TGTGGCATTAGGACAGGGGGCATGAACACCGGGGAGCTGTTTTTT. This encodes CGIRTGGMNTGELFF.